These T cell receptor beta chains were read from a single sample in a study of human T cells and chemical hapten exposure. TCRdb re-analysed the RACE reads in MiXCR, keeping a single row per CDR3 protein. The profile shows roughly 100,000 distinct CDR3 sequences, around 12% of them singletons. The sample consisted of whole blood, taken in connection with sensitization to the hapten diphenylcyclopropenone (DPC). Source of these receptors: a woman in her fifties or sixties with alopecia areata. Some clones in this sample may be carry-over from other donors' samples. CDR3s include the opening cysteine and the closing phenylalanine or tryptophan. A D gene is named only where the DNA matches it firmly. Expanded clones get a size class; other rows say once, few or many, or leave the size out.

TRBJ2-7,TRBV6-5,.,.,TGTGCCAGCAGTTACTCGAGCGGGTTCTCGGCGGTAGAGCAGTACTTC,CASSYSSGFSAVEQYF
TRBJ2-7,TRBV28,TRBD2,.,TGTGCCAGCACCATTAGCGGGACCTACGAGCAGTACTTC,CASTISGTYEQYF
TRBJ1-2,TRBV4-2,TRBD1,many,TGTGCCAGCAGCCAATCTGGACAGGGAAGCTATGGCTACACCTTC,CASSQSGQGSYGYTF
TRBJ2-7,TRBV19,TRBD2,few,TGTGCCAGTAGTGCTAAACTAGCGGGAGGCACCTACGAGCAGTACTTC,CASSAKLAGGTYEQYF
TRBJ2-2,TRBV7-6,.,few,TGTGCCAGCAGCTTAGCAAGACGCACCGGGGAGCTGTTTTTT,CASSLARRTGELFF
TRBJ1-5,TRBV7-2,.,many,TGTGCCAGCAGCCCAAATGGGGGTAACAATCAGCCCCAGCATTTT,CASSPNGGNNQPQHF
TRBJ2-5,TRBV5-1,TRBD1,.,TGCGCCAGCCGCACCCACAGGGGAGAAGAGACCCAGTACTTC,CASRTHRGEETQYF
TRBJ2-1,TRBV12-3/TRBV12-4,TRBD1,.,TGTGCCAGCAGTAACACAGGGGGATCCTACAATGAGCAGTTCTTC,CASSNTGGSYNEQFF
TRBJ2-3,TRBV7-6,.,.,TGTGCCAGCAGCTTAACGGGGGGCGCAGATACGCAGTATTTT,CASSLTGGADTQYF
TRBJ1-1,TRBV29-1,.,few,TGCAGCGGGCGGCGGACAGATGCGAACACTGAAGCTTTCTTT,CSGRRTDANTEAFF
TRBJ1-2,TRBV11-2,.,.,TGTGCCAGCACCGTTGGACAGCACCTATATGGCTACACCTTC,CASTVGQHLYGYTF
TRBJ2-3,TRBV5-6,TRBD2,many,TGTGCCAGCAGCTTGGTAACGGGAGGGCCCGCAGATACGCAGTATTTT,CASSLVTGGPADTQYF
TRBJ2-1,TRBV28,TRBD1,few,TGTGCCAGCAGTTTATCGGGACAGGGGGCCGGAAATGAGCAGTTCTTC,CASSLSGQGAGNEQFF
TRBJ2-7,TRBV5-1,.,.,TGCGCCAGCAGCTTGGGGCAAAGCTCCTACGAGCAGTACTTC,CASSLGQSSYEQYF
TRBJ2-5,TRBV29-1,TRBD2,few,TGCAGCGTCGAAAAAGCGGGAGGGCCCGAAGAGACCCAGTACTTC,CSVEKAGGPEETQYF
TRBJ1-1,TRBV9,.,.,TGTGCCAGCAGCGTAAACTCGGGTCTAAACACTGAAGCTTTCTTT,CASSVNSGLNTEAFF
TRBJ2-1,TRBV28,.,many,TGTGCCAGCAGTCTGCCAGGGTACAATGAGCAGTTCTTC,CASSLPGYNEQFF
TRBJ2-2,TRBV20-1,TRBD2,.,TGCAGTGCACAACTAGCGGGAGACGACACCGGGGAGCTGTTTTTT,CSAQLAGDDTGELFF
TRBJ2-1,TRBV5-1,.,.,TGCGCCAGCAGCTCGGCCGGGTCCTACAATGAGCAGTTCTTC,CASSSAGSYNEQFF
TRBJ1-1,TRBV29-1,.,.,TGCAGCGTTGAAGGGGGGACCGTCGGGCGAAACACTGAAGCTTTCTTT,CSVEGGTVGRNTEAFF
TRBJ1-1,TRBV27,.,few,TGTGCCAGCAGTCAAATGGGTGCCAGGTACACTGAAGCTTTCTTT,CASSQMGARYTEAFF
TRBJ1-2,TRBV2,.,many,TGTGCCAGCAGTCAATCGAGGGTGAACTATGGCTACACCTTC,CASSQSRVNYGYTF
TRBJ1-1,TRBV29-1,.,.,TGCAGCGTTGGCAGGGGATCTTCTGAAGCTTTCTTT,CSVGRGSSEAFF
TRBJ1-3,TRBV6-5,.,few,TGTGCCAGCAGTTACGACTCCCGAAAGGGGCTTGGAAACACCATATATTTT,CASSYDSRKGLGNTIYF
TRBJ1-5,TRBV20-1,.,few,TGCAGTGCTAGAGTCCCGGGGGGTAATCAGCCCCAGCATTTT,CSARVPGGNQPQHF
TRBJ1-2,TRBV14,.,few,TGTGCCAGCAGCCAGGGCCTAGGGTATGGCTACACCTTC,CASSQGLGYGYTF
TRBJ1-1,TRBV10-3,.,few,TGTGCCATCAGCCGGGACGGAACTTACATGAACACTGAAGCTTTCTTT,CAISRDGTYMNTEAFF
TRBJ2-5,TRBV4-1,.,once,TGCGCCAGCAGCCTACCGGGACTCTTGGAGACCCAGTACTTC,CASSLPGLLETQYF
TRBJ2-3,TRBV11-2,.,many,TGTGCCAGCAGCCCGTCCCAAGTTACGCAGTATTTT,CASSPSQVTQYF
TRBJ2-5,TRBV28,.,.,TGTGCCAGCAGTTTTAGAGAGACCCAGTACTTC,CASSFRETQYF
TRBJ2-7,TRBV29-1,.,many,TGCAGCGTTCCGGGTGCCTACGAGCAGTACTTC,CSVPGAYEQYF
TRBJ1-2,TRBV29-1,.,few,TGCAGCGTTGAAAGGGAGGGCTACACCTTC,CSVEREGYTF
TRBJ2-1,TRBV29-1,.,few,TGCAGCGTTGACGGGGGAAGTCCAGGGAATGAGCAGTTCTTC,CSVDGGSPGNEQFF
TRBJ1-1,TRBV5-1,.,few,TGCGCCAGCAGCTTGGGGGCGGAATTGAACACTGAAGCTTTCTTT,CASSLGAELNTEAFF
TRBJ2-3,TRBV5-6,.,few,TGTGCCAGCAGCTTGGGAGGGACACTGGATACGCAGTATTTT,CASSLGGTLDTQYF
TRBJ2-3,TRBV4-2,TRBD2,.,TGTGCCAGCAGCTTATCCGGACTAGCCGTATCAAAAGATACGCAGTATTTT,CASSLSGLAVSKDTQYF
TRBJ1-5,TRBV6-5,.,.,TGTGCCAGCTCCTTGGCGGGCAGGGGCCAGCCCCAGCATTTT,CASSLAGRGQPQHF
TRBJ2-3,TRBV20-1,.,few,TGCAGTGCTACAATGGGGCAGGGGACAGATACGCAGTATTTT,CSATMGQGTDTQYF
TRBJ2-2,TRBV20-1,.,few,TGCAGTGCTCTGAAGACTAGGGGCACCGGGGAGCTGTTTTTT,CSALKTRGTGELFF
TRBJ1-1,TRBV28,TRBD1,few,TGTGCCAGCAGTTTAGGGGACAGGGGTGAGGCTTTCTTT,CASSLGDRGEAFF
TRBJ2-7,TRBV20-1,.,many,TGCAGTGCTAGACCCCAGGGGACCTACGAGCAGTACTTC,CSARPQGTYEQYF
TRBJ1-1,TRBV4-3,.,.,TGCGCCAGCAGCCAAGGAGACAGATTGAACACTGAAGCTTTCTTT,CASSQGDRLNTEAFF
TRBJ1-5,TRBV19,.,.,TGTGCCAGTAGTATAGCAGCGGGGATAGCAAATCAGCCCCAGCATTTT,CASSIAAGIANQPQHF
TRBJ1-5,TRBV5-1,.,many,TGCGCCAGCAGCTTGGGGATGCATAGCAATCAGCCCCAGCATTTT,CASSLGMHSNQPQHF
TRBJ2-2,TRBV6-5,.,many,TGTGCCAGCAGTTACCCCAACACCGGGGAGCTGTTTTTT,CASSYPNTGELFF
TRBJ2-5,TRBV6-5,.,few,TGTGCCAGCAGTTACGGGCTGACGGAGACCCAGTACTTC,CASSYGLTETQYF
TRBJ1-4,TRBV2,.,many,TGTGCCAGCATTCGACAGTCTGCAACTAATGAAAAACTGTTTTTT,CASIRQSATNEKLFF
TRBJ1-1,TRBV7-9,.,.,TGTGCCAGCAGCTCCGACTTGGTCGGCGCTGAAGCTTTCTTT,CASSSDLVGAEAFF
TRBJ2-3,TRBV6-2/TRBV6-3,.,.,TGTGCCAGCAGTTACCGGGGGCCGGAAGATACGCAGTATTTT,CASSYRGPEDTQYF
TRBJ1-2,TRBV27,.,.,TGTGCCAGCAGTTTAGGCCCTACTTATGGCTACACCTTC,CASSLGPTYGYTF
TRBJ1-3,TRBV18,TRBD1,few,TGTGCCAGCTCACCCGGGACAGCCTCTGGAAACACCATATATTTT,CASSPGTASGNTIYF
TRBJ1-2,TRBV7-9,TRBD1,few,TGTGCCACCCTTGGGTCGACAGGGGTAAACTATGGCTACACCTTC,CATLGSTGVNYGYTF
TRBJ2-5,TRBV6-5,TRBD1,.,TGTGCCAGCAGTTATCTTGGACAGGGGGCGAAATCGACCCAGTACTTC,CASSYLGQGAKSTQYF
TRBJ1-2,TRBV20-1,TRBD1,many,TGCAGTGCCCAGGGACAGGGACAACTTTTCTATGGCTACACCTTC,CSAQGQGQLFYGYTF
TRBJ2-7,TRBV7-2,.,many,TGTGCCAGCAGCACCCCGGGAGCTCGACTGGAGTACTTC,CASSTPGARLEYF
TRBJ2-5,TRBV7-2,TRBD2,few,TGTGCCAGCAGCCAGCTCGGCGGGGGTCTCCAAGAGACCCAGTACTTC,CASSQLGGGLQETQYF
TRBJ1-1,TRBV6-4,.,medium-sized,TGTGCCAGCAGCGCCGGGGGAGGTTTCGAAGCTTTCTTT,CASSAGGGFEAFF
TRBJ2-5,TRBV7-6,TRBD2,.,TGTGCCAGCAGCTTCCCTAGCGGAGGCGAGACCCAGTACTTC,CASSFPSGGETQYF
TRBJ2-7,TRBV28,.,.,TGTGCCAGCAGTTTAGGCAGGGTCTACGAGCAGTACTTC,CASSLGRVYEQYF